The present entry profiles one T cell receptor (beta chain) with its context. The antigen remains unidentified. The data originate from a study of OX40 agonist ivuxolimab in advanced cancers. Whole-study context: The group had a mean age of approximately 60 years, ranged from about 20 to 79, and was 80% to 85% male. Overall study results and limits: Among expanded peripheral T cells, antigen specificity went undetermined.

Libraries were prepared by immunoSEQ multiplex PCR; TCRdb keeps only in-frame clonotypes and omits some of them. Of 71,000 or so clones listed, around nine tenths are singletons. This CDR3 comprises 17 residues. V lost 0 bases to trimming and J lost 0 bases, with 13 bases between them. Germline loops: CDR1 SGHRS, CDR2 YFSETQ. The chain uses TRBV5-1 and TRBJ1-3; no definite D call. This TCR came from an adult with an advanced solid tumor such as melanoma, head and neck, liver or kidney cancer. The sample was CD4+ or CD8+ T cells sorted from blood, taken in a trial of the OX40 agonist ivuxolimab. The CDR3 here is CASSLGNQRNSGNTIYF. The CDR3 nucleotides read TGCGCCAGCAGCTTGGGGAACCAGCGAAACTCTGGAAACACCATATATTTT.